This entry describes one T cell receptor beta chain. At one end, the junction sequence differs from germline, possibly due to a read error. This specimen belongs to a study of patients and donors after allogeneic stem cell transplantation. TCRdb used MiXCR to reprocess the RT-PCR reads, holding one entry per CDR3 protein. The table has about a million distinct CDR3 sequences, more than 15% seen once; the top ten hold 5% to 6.5%. Source material: blood, either unsorted or a sorted T cell fraction (not recorded which). The receptor comes from a human donor who was either an allogeneic HSCT recipient or a stem cell or donor lymphocyte infusion donor (not recorded which). It is not recorded whose cells these are; they may come from a transplant donor.

The CDR3 bases are TGTGCCAGCAGCTTAGGTCGGACAGGGGGATCGAACGCTGAAGCTTTCTTT. Amino acid sequence: CASSLGRTGGSNAEAFF. V and J are TRBV7-9 and TRBJ1-1, with 10 bases fitting TRBD1. CDR1 SEHNR and CDR2 FQNEAQ come from the germline V gene (reference sequence). This CDR3 spans 17 amino acids.